This T cell receptor beta chain was recovered during a study of blood T cell repertoires in COVID-19. Study-level information: Samples came from the United States, Italy and Spain, spanning acute and convalescent COVID-19. Nucleic acid was either cDNA or gDNA, and it came from T cells, B-cell-depleted T cells, or PBMCs.

Germline CDR1 and CDR2: LGHDT and YNNKEL (reference sequence). This CDR3 spans 13 amino acids. V was cut by 2 bases and J by 3 bases, with 8 bases left in between. Original processing methods: Estimates of nucleated cell counts were drawn from the amplification of reference gene primers. TCRdb keeps only in-frame clones here, not all; method: immunoSEQ multiplex PCR. D and trimming come from the DNA, and the V and J calls and clone size come from that table. The sample shows approximately 63,000 clones, 87% of them seen only once. The sample consisted of peripheral blood. The rearrangement uses TRBV3-1 (or the pseudogene TRBV3-2) and TRBJ2-7, with D possibly TRBD2 on 5 matching bases. The receptor was isolated from a man at least 80 years old in a cohort sampled during active COVID-19. The CDR3 loop reads CASSQMAGYEQYF. The CDR3 region has the DNA TGTGCCAGCAGCCAAATGGCGGGCTACGAGCAGTACTTC.